The rows below give T cell receptor beta chains drawn from one sample of a study of T cell responses to AZD1222 COVID-19 vaccine. TCRdb's copy holds only in-frame clones and misses some; the assay was immunoSEQ multiplex PCR. The table lists around 150,000 clones, around nine tenths of them singletons, with roughly 2% in the top ten. Source: peripheral blood, taken on day 0 of AZD1222 vaccination. These TCRs come from an adult in good health. CDR3s include the opening cysteine and the closing phenylalanine or tryptophan. The order of the fields is J gene, D gene, V gene, clone size, CDR3 DNA, CDR3 protein. D genes are given only for firm matches. Only some rows state a clone size, as once, few, many or a class for expanded clones.

>TRBJ1-6|NA|TRBV5-1|NA
TGCGCCAGCAGCTTGGAGGGTGGCGGATATAATTCACCCCTCCACTTT
CASSLEGGGYNSPLHF
>TRBJ1-2|TRBD1|TRBV4-1|once
TGCGCCAGCAGCCAGGCCGGGACAGGCGCTGGCTACACCTTC
CASSQAGTGAGYTF
>TRBJ1-4|TRBD1|TRBV6-5|NA
TGTGCCAGCAGTTACTCTCACAGGGGTAGTAATGAAAAACTGTTTTTT
CASSYSHRGSNEKLFF
>TRBJ1-2|NA|TRBV28|NA
TGTGCCAGCACCCGGGGGGGGAGTTTAGCTGGCTACACCTTC
CASTRGGSLAGYTF
>TRBJ1-6|TRBD1|TRBV6-5|NA
TGTGCCAGCAGTTACAGGGGACAGTCTAGAAATTCACCCCTCCACTTT
CASSYRGQSRNSPLHF
>TRBJ1-4|NA|TRBV18|NA
TGTGCCAGCTCACCAGAAACTGAAAAACTGTTTTTT
CASSPETEKLFF
>TRBJ2-1|NA|TRBV7-2|NA
TGTGCCAGCAGCTTAGAGTTGGGGAATGAGCAGTTCTTC
CASSLELGNEQFF
>TRBJ2-2|NA|TRBV24-1|NA
TGTGCCACCAGTTCCGGGGGTCGGGGGGCGCGCACCGGGGAGCTGTTTTTT
CATSSGGRGARTGELFF
>TRBJ1-2|NA|TRBV28|NA
TGTGCCAGCAGGCAAACGTCCTATGGCTACACCTTC
CASRQTSYGYTF
>TRBJ1-2|NA|TRBV5-1|NA
TGCGCCAGCAGCTTGGAGGGCAGGGGTGACTATGGCTACACCTTC
CASSLEGRGDYGYTF
>TRBJ2-3|NA|TRBV6-4|NA
TGTGCCAGCGGGGGCCGGGGGCCTAGCACAGATACGCAGTATTTT
CASGGRGPSTDTQYF
>TRBJ2-3|NA|TRBV9|NA
TGTGCCAGCAGTCTCGGACTTCCCACAGATACGCAGTATTTT
CASSLGLPTDTQYF
>TRBJ2-1|NA|TRBV11-3|NA
TGTGCCAGCAGCTTGGGAGGTGTCAATGAGCAGTTCTTC
CASSLGGVNEQFF
>TRBJ1-2|NA|TRBV18|NA
TGTGCCAGCTCGTACCTTCAGACAGGCACTTCAAACTATGGCTACACCTTC
CASSYLQTGTSNYGYTF
>TRBJ1-6|TRBD1|TRBV5-1|NA
TGCGCCAGCAGCTTAGAAGGGGGCGATTCACCCCTCCACTTT
CASSLEGGDSPLHF
>TRBJ1-1|NA|TRBV7-2|NA
TGTGCCAGCAGCTTAAATGTGAACACTGAAGCTTTCTTT
CASSLNVNTEAFF
>TRBJ1-2|TRBD1|TRBV4-2|once
TGTGCCAGCAGCCAAGATAGACAGGGAGTAAAAGGCTACACCTTC
CASSQDRQGVKGYTF
>TRBJ1-1|NA|TRBV20-1|NA
TGCAGTGCTAGACGGGGATCTGAAGCTTTCTTT
CSARRGSEAFF
>TRBJ1-2|TRBD1|TRBV28|NA
TGTGCCAGCAGCCTCCGACAGGGGTTAGATGGCTACACCTTC
CASSLRQGLDGYTF
>TRBJ1-4|TRBD1|TRBV4-3|NA
TGCGCCAGCAGCCTCGTTAGGGACAGGGGCTGTTGTAATGAAAAACTGTTTTTT
CASSLVRDRGCCNEKLFF
>TRBJ1-1|NA|TRBV7-3|NA
TGTGCCAGCAGGCTCCTATCAGGGGATGGTGAAGCTTTCTTT
CASRLLSGDGEAFF
>TRBJ1-1|NA|TRBV18|NA
TGTGCCAGCTCACCACTATTCCGCCAGGGGCTATTCACTGAAGCTTTCTTT
CASSPLFRQGLFTEAFF
>TRBJ2-7|NA|TRBV7-2|NA
TGTGCCAGCAGCTTAGGCCCCGGCAGGGCGTCTTACGAGCAGTACTTC
CASSLGPGRASYEQYF
>TRBJ2-1|TRBD2|TRBV27|NA
TGTGCCAGCAGTTTCGGGGGGAATGAGCAGTTCTTC
CASSFGGNEQFF
>TRBJ2-1|NA|TRBV9|NA
TGTGCCAGCAGCGTACGAGGAAGCCCCTACAATGAGCAGTTCTTC
CASSVRGSPYNEQFF
>TRBJ2-5|NA|TRBV7-2|NA
TGTGCCAGCAGCTGGGGGATATGGGGGGCCCAAGAGACCCAGTACTTC
CASSWGIWGAQETQYF
>TRBJ2-5|TRBD1|TRBV3-1/TRBV3-2|NA
TGTGCCAGCAGCTTAGGGACAGGGGAAACTTATGTGACCCAGTACTTC
CASSLGTGETYVTQYF
>TRBJ2-3|NA|TRBV7-2|NA
TGTGCCAGCAGCTTGGACTATGACACAGATACGCAGTATTTT
CASSLDYDTDTQYF
>TRBJ2-7|TRBD2|TRBV10-2|few
TGCGCCAGCAGTGAGTCGACTAGCGGGGTAATGGGGTTATACGAGCAGTACTTC
CASSESTSGVMGLYEQYF
>TRBJ2-4|TRBD1|TRBV9|NA
TGTGCCAGCAGCCCACTCCGGGACAGGGACAAAAACATTCAGTACTTC
CASSPLRDRDKNIQYF
>TRBJ1-5|NA|TRBV28|NA
TGTGCCAGCTGGGCGGGCAGGAGGGGAGGTAGCAATCAGCCCCAGCATTTT
CASWAGRRGGSNQPQHF
>TRBJ1-5|TRBD1|TRBV6-6|NA
TGTGCCAGCAGTGCGCCTCGACAGGGGGCAGATCAGCCCCAGCATTTT
CASSAPRQGADQPQHF
>TRBJ2-1|NA|TRBV4-3|NA
TGCGCCAGCAGCCAAACTTGGAACAGTCGCAACAATGAGCAGTTCTTC
CASSQTWNSRNNEQFF
>TRBJ2-3|NA|TRBV11-3|NA
TGTGCCAGCAGCTTCGGGACCTCCACGGCGGATACGCAGTATTTT
CASSFGTSTADTQYF
>TRBJ2-7|NA|TRBV4-2|NA
TGTGCCAGCAGCCAGGGTGCGTCGTTCTCCTACGAGCAGTACTTC
CASSQGASFSYEQYF
>TRBJ1-1|NA|TRBV4-1|NA
TGCGCCAGCAGCCTAAGGGCGGGACACCTTGAAGCTTTCTTT
CASSLRAGHLEAFF
>TRBJ1-1|NA|TRBV19|NA
TGTGCCAGCGGGGTCCCTCCTAGGGACACTGAAGCTTTCTTT
CASGVPPRDTEAFF
>TRBJ1-2|NA|TRBV28|NA
TGTGCCAGCAGTTTATGGACAGCGGCTAACTATGGCTACACCTTC
CASSLWTAANYGYTF
>TRBJ1-1|NA|TRBV12-3/TRBV12-4|NA
TGTGCCAGCAGCCAGGCGGGGGGAGCTTTCTTT
CASSQAGGAFF
>TRBJ2-7|TRBD1|TRBV28|NA
TGTGCCAGTTTCCCGGGACAGCCCTACGAGCAGTACTTC
CASFPGQPYEQYF
>TRBJ2-1|TRBD2|TRBV3-1/TRBV3-2|NA
TGTGCCAGCAGCCCCCCGGAGGCCCTCTCTAGCGGGAGGGACAATGAGCAGTTCTTC
CASSPPEALSSGRDNEQFF
>TRBJ2-3|NA|TRBV28|NA
TGTGCCAGCAGCCGACCGAGGATGATGGATACGCAGTATTTT
CASSRPRMMDTQYF
>TRBJ1-2|NA|TRBV9|once
TGTGCCAGCAGCACTCGGGAAGTATTC
CASSTREVF
>TRBJ1-3|TRBD1|TRBV28|NA
TGTGCCAGCAGCTTTGGACAGGGGACTGGAAACACCATATATTTT
CASSFGQGTGNTIYF
>TRBJ1-1|NA|TRBV5-1|NA
TGCGCCAGCAGCCTGGGGACTGAAGCTTTCTTT
CASSLGTEAFF
>TRBJ2-1|NA|TRBV18|NA
TGTGCCAGCTCACTTCTTCGGGACAATGAGCAGTTCTTC
CASSLLRDNEQFF
>TRBJ1-5|NA|TRBV29-1|few
TGCAGCGTTGAAGATCCTTCTCCAAGAGGAAGTGGGGGGTGGATCATGGCCCAGCATTTT
CSVEDPSPRGSGGWIMAQHF
>TRBJ1-2|NA|TRBV3-1/TRBV3-2|NA
TGTGCCAGCAGCCAGGATACACTCGGGCACTATGGCTACACCTTC
CASSQDTLGHYGYTF
>TRBJ2-1|NA|TRBV7-2|few
TGTGCCAGCACCAGATCACCGGGGAATGAGCAGTTCTTC
CASTRSPGNEQFF
>TRBJ2-2|TRBD2|TRBV5-1|NA
TGCGCCAGCAGCTTGATCGCGGGAGATACCGGGGAGCTGTTTTTT
CASSLIAGDTGELFF
>TRBJ1-1|NA|TRBV25-1|NA
TGTGCCAGCCGATATGGGGTGGTGAACACTGAAGCTTTCTTT
CASRYGVVNTEAFF
>TRBJ2-7|NA|TRBV27|NA
TGTGCCAGCAGTTTGGGGACTCCTGGGACCTACGAGCAGTACTTC
CASSLGTPGTYEQYF
>TRBJ1-4|TRBD1|TRBV6-6|NA
TGTGCCAGCAGTCACCGGGACAGCCTGTTTTTT
CASSHRDSLFF
>TRBJ1-1|NA|TRBV19|few
TGTGCCAGTAGTATACAGGGAAGGGGCACTGAAGCTTTCTTT
CASSIQGRGTEAFF